One sample yielded the 31 T cell receptor beta chains listed below, sequenced in a study of neurological immune-mediated disorders. TCRdb used MiXCR to reprocess the 5' RACE reads, holding one entry per CDR3 protein. Altogether tens of thousands of distinct CDR3 sequences are present, 2.6% being singletons, with the ten largest covering 1.1%. The sequenced sample consisted of PBMCs. These receptors all come from a woman aged 25 to 39 with multiple sclerosis.

This clonotype was detected ten times or more. The DNA of the CDR3 is TGCAGCGTCGCGGGACTAGCGGGAGGTCACATGAGGAATGAGCAGTTCTTC. The encoded protein is CSVAGLAGGHMRNEQFF. V and J are TRBV29-1 and TRBJ2-1, with 15 nucleotides matching TRBD2. The CDR3 is 17 residues long. V lost 6 bases, J lost 7 bases, and 13 bases stayed unmatched. Germline CDR1 reads SQVTM; CDR2 reads ANQGSEA.

Turning to this clonotype: A much larger clone lies one base from this, so it may be a read error. The V gene is TRBV20-1, the J gene TRBJ1-2; maybe TRBD1 (5 bases). The germline V gene encodes CDR1 DFQATT and CDR2 SNEGSKA (reference sequence). V was cut by 1 base and J by 4 bases, with 10 bases left in between. The CDR3 length is 13 residues. The CDR3 sequence: CSARVKQAYGYTF. The CDR3 nucleotides read TGCAGTGCTAGAGTCAAACAGGCCTATGGCTACACCTTC.

The sample holds many counts of this clonotype. CDR3 sequence reads: CASSLGTGTSGANVLTF. The CDR3 DNA is TGCGCCAGCAGCTTGGGGACAGGGACCTCTGGGGCCAACGTCCTGACTTTC. The chain has TRBV5-1 and TRBJ2-6; 8 bases map to TRBD1. The length of the CDR3 is 17 residues. The germline V gene encodes CDR1 SGHRS and CDR2 YFSETQ. The V and J ends lost 0 bases and 0 bases, in that order; junction bases with no gene match: 2.

There are many counts of this clonotype. V and J are TRBV20-1 and TRBJ1-2; unclear D gene. The CDR3 loop spans 13 amino acids. The V gene lost 2 bases and the J gene lost 1 base, with 8 bases spanning the gap. Per germline, CDR1 DFQATT and CDR2 SNEGSKA (reference sequence). In nucleotides, the CDR3 is TGCAGTGCTAGACGGACGGTTAACTATGGCTACACCTTC. This sequence encodes CSARRTVNYGYTF.

This clonotype has a count of ten or more. In nucleotides, the CDR3 is TGTGCCAGCAGTCTCCGGGGGGAATTCTACGAGCAGTACTTC. This encodes CASSLRGEFYEQYF. V and J are TRBV12-3 or TRBV12-4 and TRBJ2-7; 7 positions match TRBD2. Trimming at V came to 5 bases and at J to 3 bases, leaving 7 bases not matched to a gene. The CDR3 has 14 amino acids.

The table lists this clonotype with many counts. The chain combines TRBV7-9 with TRBJ2-1, with D uncertain. The length of the CDR3 is 15 residues. V was cut by 0 bases and J by 3 bases, with 9 bases left in between. Germline assignment: CDR1 SEHNR and CDR2 FQNEAQ (reference sequence). The CDR3: CASSLAGQNYNEQFF. As DNA, the CDR3 is TGTGCCAGCAGCTTAGCCGGTCAGAACTACAATGAGCAGTTCTTC.

This clonotype occurred many times. The rearrangement joins TRBV12-3 or TRBV12-4 to TRBJ1-1; D is ambiguous. Trimming pared 7 bases from V and 6 bases from J, leaving 15 bases between. This CDR3 is 13 amino acids long. The CDR3 coding sequence is TGTGCCAGCATTTGGGGAGGTAGGGCTGAAGCTTTCTTT. Protein: CASIWGGRAEAFF.

This clonotype was detected ten times or more. The rearrangement links TRBV20-1 to TRBJ2-7; 11 nucleotides align to TRBD1. Germline trimming cut 6 bases from V and 3 bases from J; bases unmatched to any gene: 10. Per germline, CDR1 DFQATT and CDR2 SNEGSKA (reference sequence). The CDR3 spans 15 residues. CDR3 region: CSAKNLGTGGYEQYF. The CDR3 region has the DNA TGCAGTGCCAAAAATCTCGGGACAGGGGGCTACGAGCAGTACTTC.

At least ten counts were recorded for this clonotype. V and J are TRBV18 and TRBJ2-7, with TRBD2 matching 7 bases. Losses at the gene ends were 5 bases for V and 2 bases for J; bases not matched to a gene: 9. The germline V gene has CDR1 KGHSH and CDR2 LQKENI. The CDR3 runs to 15 residues. The CDR3 DNA reads as TGTGCCAGCTCATCATTGCGGGGGTTACCCTACGAGCAGTACTTC. Protein sequence: CASSSLRGLPYEQYF.

This clonotype was observed many times. This rearrangement joins TRBV27 to TRBJ1-2, with TRBD1 as a possible D gene (5 bases). The CDR3 loop spans 14 amino acids. Trimming took off 8 bases at V and 7 bases at J, with 20 bases between the two ends. CDR1 and CDR2 from the germline V gene are MNHEY and SMNVEV (reference sequence). The CDR3 here is CASHYLGRSGGYTF. DNA for the CDR3: TGTGCCAGCCACTACCTGGGACGGAGTGGTGGCTACACCTTC.

There are many counts of this clonotype. The rearrangement uses TRBV20-1 and TRBJ1-1; TRBD1 might be the D (6 bases). Trimming stripped 4 bases from V and 4 bases from J, with 16 bases between. The CDR3 sequence is 14 residues long. CDR1 and CDR2 from the germline V gene are DFQATT and SNEGSKA (reference sequence). The CDR3 loop reads CSAKKGGGGTEAFF. The CDR3 nucleotides read TGCAGTGCTAAGAAGGGGGGAGGCGGCACTGAAGCTTTCTTT.

This clonotype showed up many times. J is TRBJ1-3 and V is TRBV7-9; no definite D call. Germline CDR1 reads SEHNR; CDR2 reads FQNEAQ (reference sequence). CDR3 length: 20 amino acids. Trimming pared 3 bases from V and 0 bases from J, leaving 24 bases between. The DNA for the CDR3 is TGTGCCAGCAGCTTCAGGTCCTCTACTCCAGCTCACCTCTCTGGAAACACCATATATTTT. It encodes CASSFRSSTPAHLSGNTIYF. Based on the CDR3 plus reference TRBV7-9 and TRBJ1-3, the full variable domain is DTGVSQNPRHKITKRGQNVTFRCDPISEHNRLYWYRQTLGQGPEFLTYFQNEAQLEKSRLLSDRFSAERPKGSFSTLEIQRTEQGDSAMYLCASSFRSSTPAHLSGNTIYFGEGSWLTVV.

This clonotype was seen at least ten times. The chain joins TRBV29-1 to TRBJ1-5; TRBD1 matches 10 bases. CDR1 SQVTM and CDR2 ANQGSEA come from the germline V gene. CDR3 length equals 16 residues. J was trimmed by 2 bases and V by 4 bases; bases with no gene match: 8. CDR3 sequence: CSVAVSGTGGNQPQHF. The CDR3 DNA follows: TGCAGCGTTGCGGTATCTGGGACAGGGGGCAATCAGCCCCAGCATTTT.

This clonotype was seen ten or more times. V gene TRBV29-1 combines with J gene TRBJ2-1; TRBD2 agrees at 14 bases. CDR1 and CDR2 (germline): SQVTM, ANQGSEA. This CDR3 is 15 amino acids long. Unmatched junction bases numbered 5, after V lost 4 bases and J lost 6 bases. Written as DNA, the CDR3 is TGCAGCGTTGCCGGGACTAGCGGGAGTGTCAATGAGCAGTTCTTC. This translates into CSVAGTSGSVNEQFF.

This clonotype has ten or more counts. J is TRBJ1-5 and V is TRBV27; tentative D call: TRBD1 (6 bases). Trimming shortened V by 5 bases and J by 8 bases, and 16 bases separated the two germline ends. This CDR3 has 14 amino acids. CDR1 and CDR2 (germline): MNHEY, SMNVEV (reference sequence). CDR3 sequence reads: CASSGRQGSEPQHF. DNA of the CDR3: TGTGCCAGCAGTGGCCGCCAGGGGAGTGAGCCCCAGCATTTT.

This clonotype came up many times. The chain carries TRBV5-1 and TRBJ2-1; 9 positions agree with TRBD2. The CDR3 is made up of 16 amino acids. Germline CDR1 SGHRS, CDR2 YFSETQ. V shed 5 bases and J 3 bases; nucleotides not matched to a gene: 9. This CDR3 is CASSSRPSGDYNEQFF. CDR3 nucleotides: TGCGCCAGCAGTTCGCGTCCTAGCGGGGACTACAATGAGCAGTTCTTC. Filled out from reference TRBV5-1 and TRBJ2-1, the complete variable domain reads KAGVTQTPRYLIKTRGQQVTLSCSPISGHRSVSWYQQTPGQGLQFLFEYFSETQRNKGNFPGRFSGRQFSNSRSEMNVSTLELGDSALYLCASSSRPSGDYNEQFFGPGTRLTVL.

This clonotype was counted ten times or more. The genes are TRBV29-1 and TRBJ1-2; the D is unclear. CDR3 length: 14 residues. Germline-derived CDR1 and CDR2 are SQVTM and ANQGSEA. V was trimmed by 3 bases and J by 0 bases, leaving 11 bases between them. In DNA, the CDR3 is TGCAGCGTTGAGTGGCAGGCGACTAACTATGGCTACACCTTC. Amino acids: CSVEWQATNYGYTF.

Many counts were recorded for this clonotype. The gene calls are TRBV6-5 and TRBJ1-4; the D gene is possibly TRBD1 (5 bases). V was trimmed by 1 base and J by 8 bases, leaving 14 bases between them. The germline gives CDR1 MNHEY, CDR2 SVGAGI. CDR3 length: 15 amino acids. This chain's CDR3 is CASSYLGRDGEKLFF. CDR3 nucleotides: TGTGCCAGCAGTTACTTAGGGAGGGACGGCGAAAAACTGTTTTTT.

This clonotype was picked up many times. The chain couples TRBV29-1 to TRBJ2-6; D not resolved. Trimming took 2 bases from V and 0 from J, leaving 11 bases between them. The CDR3 is 16 amino acids. In germline, CDR1 is SQVTM, CDR2 ANQGSEA. The CDR3 nucleotides are TGCAGCGTTGAAAAGGGCAGCTCCTCTGGGGCCAACGTCCTGACTTTC. It codes for CSVEKGSSSGANVLTF.

At least ten counts were recorded for this clonotype. This chain uses TRBV4-3 with TRBJ2-7, with 8 bases aligning to TRBD2. CDR1 is LGHNA, CDR2 YSLEER, per germline. The CDR3 spans 16 residues. With 6 bases clipped from V and 0 bases from J, the junction kept 10 bases outside the gene matches. The chain's CDR3 is CASSQRAGASSYEQYF. CDR3 DNA sequence: TGCGCCAGCAGTCAACGAGCGGGGGCCTCCTCCTACGAGCAGTACTTC.

The table lists this clonotype with many counts. The chain employs TRBV7-2 and TRBJ2-3; a possible D gene is TRBD1 (6 bases). The CDR3 length is 16 residues. Trimming pared 2 bases from V and 4 bases from J, leaving 16 bases between. Germline-derived CDR1 and CDR2 are SGHTA and FQGNSA. CDR3 in amino acids: CASSLNGRGVSDTQYF. CDR3 coding DNA: TGTGCCAGCAGCTTAAACGGCAGGGGAGTATCAGATACGCAGTATTTT.

This clonotype was seen a handful of times. V gene TRBV18 combines with J gene TRBJ1-2; tentatively, D is TRBD1 (6 bases). Trimming shortened V by 0 bases and J by 8 bases, and 13 bases separated the two germline ends. Germline V gene sequence: CDR1 KGHSH, CDR2 LQKENI. The CDR3 is 14 residues long. Here the CDR3 reads CASSPPDRRSGYTF. The CDR3 bases are TGTGCCAGCTCACCACCGGACAGACGAAGCGGCTACACCTTC.

This clonotype was recorded many times. The V gene is TRBV5-1, the J gene TRBJ1-2; D perhaps matches TRBD1 (6 bases). There are 12 residues in the CDR3. Germline V gene sequence: CDR1 SGHRS, CDR2 YFSETQ. V gave up 0 bases and J gave up 6 bases, with 6 bases separating them. The CDR3 DNA follows: TGCGCCAGCAGCTTGGAGGGGGATGGCTACACCTTC. It yields the protein CASSLEGDGYTF.

The table lists this clonotype with many counts. This chain uses TRBV12-3 or TRBV12-4 with TRBJ2-3, with 14 nucleotides matching TRBD2. This CDR3 has 14 amino acids. The J segment lost 7 bases and the V segment lost 5 bases, leaving 2 bases of the junction unmatched. The CDR3 region is CASSRTSGRHTQYF. In DNA form, the CDR3 reads TGTGCCAGCAGTAGGACTAGCGGGAGGCATACGCAGTATTTT.

This clonotype has at least ten counts. The gene calls are TRBV27 and TRBJ1-4, with a tentative D call TRBD1 (5 bases). CDR1 and CDR2 (germline): MNHEY, SMNVEV (reference sequence). Trimming left V 5 bases short and J 5 bases short, with 12 bases between. This CDR3 contains 14 residues. This chain's CDR3 is CASSTGLKNEKLFF. In DNA form, the CDR3 reads TGTGCCAGCAGTACGGGACTGAAAAATGAAAAACTGTTTTTT.

This clonotype was seen many times. This chain links TRBV20-1 with TRBJ1-1, with 8 bases identical to TRBD1. V lost 4 bases to trimming and J lost 3 bases; unmatched junction nucleotides: 4. CDR3 length: 13 amino acids. Germline V gene data show CDR1 as DFQATT and CDR2 as SNEGSKA (reference sequence). CDR3 nucleotide sequence: TGCAGTGCTACGACAGGGGTGGACACTGAAGCTTTCTTT. This sequence encodes CSATTGVDTEAFF.

This clonotype was observed at least ten times. The V gene is TRBV7-9, the J gene TRBJ1-4; D is unresolved. Germline assignment: CDR1 SEHNR and CDR2 FQNEAQ (reference sequence). V was clipped by 3 bases and J by 0 bases, with 5 bases between them. The CDR3 runs 14 residues. The DNA of the CDR3 is TGTGCCAGCAGCTTCTCTACAACTAATGAAAAACTGTTTTTT. This gives the protein CASSFSTTNEKLFF.

This clonotype was seen many times. The rearrangement joins TRBV7-9 to TRBJ2-7; 10 positions agree with TRBD1. The V and J ends lost 5 bases and 5 bases, in that order; junction bases with no gene match: 6. This CDR3 spans 14 amino acids. Germline CDR1 and CDR2: SEHNR and FQNEAQ (reference sequence). CDR3 in amino acids: CASSPGTGDDEQYF. CDR3 bases: TGTGCCAGCAGCCCCGGGACAGGGGATGACGAGCAGTACTTC. Full variable domain (rest looked up from reference TRBV7-9 and TRBJ2-7): DTGVSQNPRHKITKRGQNVTFRCDPISEHNRLYWYRQTLGQGPEFLTYFQNEAQLEKSRLLSDRFSAERPKGSFSTLEIQRTEQGDSAMYLCASSPGTGDDEQYFGPGTRLTVT.

This clonotype came up many times. The rearrangement links TRBV5-4 to TRBJ2-1; possible D gene TRBD1, 5 bases. The CDR3 consists of 14 residues. The ends were cut back, 2 bases at V and 4 bases at J, with 10 bases in the middle. Germline assignment: CDR1 SGHNT and CDR2 YYREEE (reference sequence). The CDR3 region is CASSLTGIYNEQFF. In DNA, the CDR3 is TGTGCCAGCAGCTTAACAGGAATTTACAATGAGCAGTTCTTC.

This clonotype showed up many times. The chain is built from TRBV20-1 and TRBJ2-7; tentative D call: TRBD1 (5 bases). Trimming took 6 bases from V and 3 from J, leaving 9 bases between them. The CDR3 loop spans 11 amino acids. From germline, CDR1 is DFQATT and CDR2 SNEGSKA (reference sequence). The CDR3 nucleotides are TGCAGTGCCCGACAGAGCTACGAGCAGTACTTC. Translated: CSARQSYEQYF.

This clonotype was counted ten times or more. The V and J genes are TRBV6-5 and TRBJ2-1; D remains unclear. V lost 6 bases and J lost 6, with 12 bases in between. Germline CDR1 reads MNHEY; CDR2 reads SVGAGI. This CDR3 has 13 residues. The CDR3 DNA is TGTGCCAGCAGAGTGTTGATCCGCAATGAGCAGTTCTTC. This encodes CASRVLIRNEQFF.